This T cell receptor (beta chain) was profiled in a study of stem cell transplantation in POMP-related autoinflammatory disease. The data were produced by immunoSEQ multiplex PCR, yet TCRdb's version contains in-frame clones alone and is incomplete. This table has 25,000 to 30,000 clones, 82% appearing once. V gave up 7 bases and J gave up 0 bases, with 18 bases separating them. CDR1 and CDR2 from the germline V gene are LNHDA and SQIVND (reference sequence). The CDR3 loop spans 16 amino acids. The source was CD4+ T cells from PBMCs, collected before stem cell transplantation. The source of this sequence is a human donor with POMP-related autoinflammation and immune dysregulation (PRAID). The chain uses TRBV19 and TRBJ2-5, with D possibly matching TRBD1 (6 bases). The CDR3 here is CASTQGAGEYQETQYF. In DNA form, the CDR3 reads TGTGCCAGTACACAAGGGGCAGGGGAGTACCAAGAGACCCAGTACTTC.